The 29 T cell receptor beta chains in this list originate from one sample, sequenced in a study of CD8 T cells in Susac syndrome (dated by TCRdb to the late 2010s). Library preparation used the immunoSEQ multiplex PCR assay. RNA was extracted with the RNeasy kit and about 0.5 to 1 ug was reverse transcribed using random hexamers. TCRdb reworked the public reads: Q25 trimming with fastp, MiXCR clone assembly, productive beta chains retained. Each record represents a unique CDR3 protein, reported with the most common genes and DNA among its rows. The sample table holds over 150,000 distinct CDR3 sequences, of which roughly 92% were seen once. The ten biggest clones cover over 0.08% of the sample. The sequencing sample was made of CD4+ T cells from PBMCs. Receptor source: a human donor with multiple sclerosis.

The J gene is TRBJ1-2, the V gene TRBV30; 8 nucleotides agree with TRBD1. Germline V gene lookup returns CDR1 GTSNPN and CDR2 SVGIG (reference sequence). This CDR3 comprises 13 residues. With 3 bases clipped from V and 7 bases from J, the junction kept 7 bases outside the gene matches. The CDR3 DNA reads TGTGCCTGGAGCATACAGGGGGGAAGTGGCTACACCTTC. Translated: CAWSIQGGSGYTF.

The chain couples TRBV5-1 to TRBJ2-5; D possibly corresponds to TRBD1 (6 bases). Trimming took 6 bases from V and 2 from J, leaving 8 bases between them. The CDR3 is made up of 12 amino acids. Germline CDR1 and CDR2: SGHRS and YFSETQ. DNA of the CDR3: TGCGCCAGCACGGACAGTCAAGAGACCCAGTACTTC. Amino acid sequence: CASTDSQETQYF.

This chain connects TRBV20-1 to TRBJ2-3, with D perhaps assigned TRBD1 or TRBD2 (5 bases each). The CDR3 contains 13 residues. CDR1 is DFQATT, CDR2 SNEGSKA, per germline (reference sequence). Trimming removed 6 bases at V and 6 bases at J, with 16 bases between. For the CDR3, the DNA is TGCAGTGCCAGGGTTGCGGGTCAGGATACGCAGTATTTT. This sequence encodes CSARVAGQDTQYF.

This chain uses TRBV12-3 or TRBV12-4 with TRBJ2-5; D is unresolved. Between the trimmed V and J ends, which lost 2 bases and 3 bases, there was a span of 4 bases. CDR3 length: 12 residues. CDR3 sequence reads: CASSLIEETQYF. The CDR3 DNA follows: TGTGCCAGCAGTTTAATAGAAGAGACCCAGTACTTC.

This chain's CDR3 is CASRDRVLAKNIQYF. The CDR3 DNA reads as TGTGCCAGTAGGGATCGGGTCTTAGCCAAAAACATTCAGTACTTC. The J gene is TRBJ2-4, the V gene TRBV19; D gene unclear. The CDR3 runs 15 residues. Germline V gene data show CDR1 as LNHDA and CDR2 as SQIVND (reference sequence). The germline V and J ends were trimmed by 6 bases and 0 bases, with 12 bases remaining between them. The full variable domain, with the rest looked up from reference TRBV19 and TRBJ2-4, is DGGITQSPKYLFRKEGQNVTLSCEQNLNHDAMYWYRQDPGQGLRLIYYSQIVNDFQKGDIAEGYSVSREKKESFPLTVTSAQKNPTAFYLCASRDRVLAKNIQYFGAGTRLSVL.

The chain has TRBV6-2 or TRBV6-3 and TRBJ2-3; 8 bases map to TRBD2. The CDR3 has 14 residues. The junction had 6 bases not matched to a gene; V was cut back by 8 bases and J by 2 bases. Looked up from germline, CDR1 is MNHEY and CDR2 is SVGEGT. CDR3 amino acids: CASSLSGITDTQYF. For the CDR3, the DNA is TGTGCCAGCTCCCTTAGCGGGATCACAGATACGCAGTATTTT.

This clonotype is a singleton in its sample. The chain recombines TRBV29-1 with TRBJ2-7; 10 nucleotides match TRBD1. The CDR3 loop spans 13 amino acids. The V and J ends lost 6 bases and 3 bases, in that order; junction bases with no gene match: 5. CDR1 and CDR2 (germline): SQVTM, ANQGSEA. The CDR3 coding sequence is TGCAGCGTCCCGACAGGGGGCTTCTACGAGCAGTACTTC. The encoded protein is CSVPTGGFYEQYF.

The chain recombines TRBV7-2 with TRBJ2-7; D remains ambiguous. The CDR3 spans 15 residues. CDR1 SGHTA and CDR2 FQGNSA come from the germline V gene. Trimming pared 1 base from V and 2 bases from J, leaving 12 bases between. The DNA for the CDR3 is TGTGCCAGCAGCTTAGTCAGCTCTACCGCCTACGAGCAGTACTTC. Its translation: CASSLVSSTAYEQYF. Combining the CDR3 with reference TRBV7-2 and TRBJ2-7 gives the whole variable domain GAGVSQSPSNKVTEKGKDVELRCDPISGHTALYWYRQSLGQGLEFLIYFQGNSAPDKSGLPSDRFSAERTGGSVSTLTIQRTQQEDSAVYLCASSLVSSTAYEQYFGPGTRLTVT.

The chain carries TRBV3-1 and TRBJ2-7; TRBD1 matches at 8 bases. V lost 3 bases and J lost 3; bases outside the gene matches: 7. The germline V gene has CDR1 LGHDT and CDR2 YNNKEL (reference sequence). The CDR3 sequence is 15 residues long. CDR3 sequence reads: CASSHPRGLIYEQYF. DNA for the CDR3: TGTGCCAGCAGCCACCCCAGGGGGCTTATCTACGAGCAGTACTTC.

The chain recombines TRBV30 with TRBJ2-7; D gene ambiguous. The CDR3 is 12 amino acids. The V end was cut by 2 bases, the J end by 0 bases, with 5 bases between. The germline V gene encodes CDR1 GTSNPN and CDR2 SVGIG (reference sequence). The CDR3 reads CAWSRVSYEQYF. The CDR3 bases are TGTGCCTGGAGTCGGGTCTCCTACGAGCAGTACTTC. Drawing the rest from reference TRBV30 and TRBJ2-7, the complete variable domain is SQTIHQWPATLVQPVGSPLSLECTVEGTSNPNLYWYRQAAGRGLQLLFYSVGIGQISSEVPQNLSASRPQDRQFILSSKKLLLSDSGFYLCAWSRVSYEQYFGPGTRLTVT.

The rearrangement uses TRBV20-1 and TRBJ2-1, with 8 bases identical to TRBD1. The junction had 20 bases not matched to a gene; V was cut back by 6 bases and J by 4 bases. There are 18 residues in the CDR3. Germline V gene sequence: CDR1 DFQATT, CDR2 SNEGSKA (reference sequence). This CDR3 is CSAPDRGRQPGAYNEQFF. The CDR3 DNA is TGCAGTGCACCCGACAGGGGCCGACAACCGGGGGCTTACAATGAGCAGTTCTTC.

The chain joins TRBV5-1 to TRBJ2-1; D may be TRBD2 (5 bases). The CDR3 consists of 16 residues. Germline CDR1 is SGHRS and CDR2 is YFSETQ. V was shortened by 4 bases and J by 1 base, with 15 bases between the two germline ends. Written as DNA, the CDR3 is TGCGCCAGCAGCCCCACCCTCGGACTTTCCTACAATGAGCAGTTCTTC. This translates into CASSPTLGLSYNEQFF.

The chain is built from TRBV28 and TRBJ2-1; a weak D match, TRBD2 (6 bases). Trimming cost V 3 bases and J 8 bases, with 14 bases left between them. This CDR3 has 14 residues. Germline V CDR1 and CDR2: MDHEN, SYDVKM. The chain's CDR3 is CASSLGGAVYEQFF. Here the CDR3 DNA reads TGTGCCAGCAGTTTGGGGGGAGCGGTATATGAGCAGTTCTTC.

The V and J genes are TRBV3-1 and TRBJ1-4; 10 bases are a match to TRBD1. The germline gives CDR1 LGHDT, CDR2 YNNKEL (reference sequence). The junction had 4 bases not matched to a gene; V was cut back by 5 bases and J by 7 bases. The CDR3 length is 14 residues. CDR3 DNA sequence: TGTGCCAGCAGCAAGGGACAGGGGAGTGAAAAACTGTTTTTT. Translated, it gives CASSKGQGSEKLFF.

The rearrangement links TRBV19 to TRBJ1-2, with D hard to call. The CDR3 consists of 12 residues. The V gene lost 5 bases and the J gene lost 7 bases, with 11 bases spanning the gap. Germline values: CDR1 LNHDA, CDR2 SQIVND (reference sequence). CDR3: CASSPPFLGYTF. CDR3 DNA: TGTGCCAGTAGTCCTCCGTTCCTTGGCTACACCTTC.

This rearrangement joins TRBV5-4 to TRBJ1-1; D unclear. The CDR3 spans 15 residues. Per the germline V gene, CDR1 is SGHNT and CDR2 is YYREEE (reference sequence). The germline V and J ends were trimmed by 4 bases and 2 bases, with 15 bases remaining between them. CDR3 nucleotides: TGTGCCAGCAGCCCGAGAGGACTCAAAAACACTGAAGCTTTCTTT. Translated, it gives CASSPRGLKNTEAFF.

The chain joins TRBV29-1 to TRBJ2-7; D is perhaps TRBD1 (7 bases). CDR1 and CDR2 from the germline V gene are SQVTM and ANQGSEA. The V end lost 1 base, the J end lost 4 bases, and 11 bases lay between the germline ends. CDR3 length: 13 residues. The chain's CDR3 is CSVEGRGVYEQYF. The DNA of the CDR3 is TGCAGCGTTGAAGGCAGGGGGGTTTACGAGCAGTACTTC.

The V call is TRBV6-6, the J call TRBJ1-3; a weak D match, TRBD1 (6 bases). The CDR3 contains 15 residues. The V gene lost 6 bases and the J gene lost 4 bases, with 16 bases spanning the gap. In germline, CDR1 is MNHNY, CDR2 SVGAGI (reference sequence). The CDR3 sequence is CASSRGQRAGNTIYF. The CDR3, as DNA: TGTGCCAGCAGCCGCGGACAGAGGGCGGGAAACACCATATATTTT.

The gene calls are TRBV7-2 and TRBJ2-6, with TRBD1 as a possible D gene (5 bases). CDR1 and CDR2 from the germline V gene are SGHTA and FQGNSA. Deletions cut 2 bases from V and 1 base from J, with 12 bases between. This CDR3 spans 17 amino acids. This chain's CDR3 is CASSLPQGTSGANVLTF. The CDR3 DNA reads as TGTGCCAGCAGCTTACCTCAGGGTACGTCTGGGGCCAACGTCCTGACTTTC.

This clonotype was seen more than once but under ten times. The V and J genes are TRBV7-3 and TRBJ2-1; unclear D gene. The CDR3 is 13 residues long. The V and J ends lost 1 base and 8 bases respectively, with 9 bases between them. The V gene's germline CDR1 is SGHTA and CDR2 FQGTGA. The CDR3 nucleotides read TGTGCCAGCAGCTTAATGTCGGGCGATGAGCAGTTCTTC. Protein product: CASSLMSGDEQFF.

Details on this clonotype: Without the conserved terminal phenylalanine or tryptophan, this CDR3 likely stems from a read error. The CDR3 DNA reads TGCGCCAGCAGTTCCTCCTCCGGGACAGGGGGCTACGAGCAGTACTCC. This translates into CASSSSSGTGGYEQYS. The gene calls are TRBV5-1 and TRBJ2-7, with 11 bases matching TRBD1. The CDR3 has 16 residues. CDR1 is SGHRS and CDR2 is YFSETQ in the germline V gene. With V trimmed by 5 bases and J by 3 bases, 10 bases remained unmatched.

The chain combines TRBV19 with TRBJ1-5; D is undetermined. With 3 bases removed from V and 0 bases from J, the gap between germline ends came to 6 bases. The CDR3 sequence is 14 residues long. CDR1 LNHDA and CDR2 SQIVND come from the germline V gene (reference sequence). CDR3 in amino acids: CASSMWDSNQPQHF. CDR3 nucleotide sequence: TGTGCCAGTAGTATGTGGGATAGCAATCAGCCCCAGCATTTT.

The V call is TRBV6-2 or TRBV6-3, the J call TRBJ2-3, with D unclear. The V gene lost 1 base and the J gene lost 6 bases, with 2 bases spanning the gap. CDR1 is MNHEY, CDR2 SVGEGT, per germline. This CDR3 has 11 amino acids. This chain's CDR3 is CASSYFDTQYF. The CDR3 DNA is TGTGCCAGCAGTTACTTCGATACGCAGTATTTT.

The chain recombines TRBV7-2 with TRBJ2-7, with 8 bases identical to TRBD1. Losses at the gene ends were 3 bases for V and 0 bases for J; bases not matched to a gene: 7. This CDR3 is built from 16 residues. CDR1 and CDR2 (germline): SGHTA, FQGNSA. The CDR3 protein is CASSLGPGQDSYEQYF. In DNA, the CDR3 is TGTGCCAGCAGCTTGGGACCGGGACAGGACTCCTACGAGCAGTACTTC.

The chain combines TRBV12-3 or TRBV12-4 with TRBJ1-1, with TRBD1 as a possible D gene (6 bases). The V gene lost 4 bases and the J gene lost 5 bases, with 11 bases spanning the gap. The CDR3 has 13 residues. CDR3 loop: CASSSQGKTEAFF. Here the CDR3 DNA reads TGTGCCAGCAGTTCCCAGGGGAAAACTGAAGCTTTCTTT.

The CDR3 loop reads CASSSMLAGGLSYEQYF. The DNA for the CDR3 is TGTGCCAGCAGTTCGATGTTAGCGGGAGGACTATCCTACGAGCAGTACTTC. V is TRBV27 and J is TRBJ2-7; 10 bases agree with TRBD2. The CDR3 covers 17 residues. V was pared by 4 bases and J by 1 base, with 10 bases of the junction left unmatched. In germline, CDR1 is MNHEY, CDR2 SMNVEV (reference sequence).

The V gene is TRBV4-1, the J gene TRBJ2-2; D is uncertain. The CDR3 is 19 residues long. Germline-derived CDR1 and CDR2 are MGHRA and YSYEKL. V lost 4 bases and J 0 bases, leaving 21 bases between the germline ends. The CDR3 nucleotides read TGCGCCAGCAGCCGAGCAAGAGGACGGACCCTACCGAACACCGGGGAGCTGTTTTTT. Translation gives CASSRARGRTLPNTGELFF.

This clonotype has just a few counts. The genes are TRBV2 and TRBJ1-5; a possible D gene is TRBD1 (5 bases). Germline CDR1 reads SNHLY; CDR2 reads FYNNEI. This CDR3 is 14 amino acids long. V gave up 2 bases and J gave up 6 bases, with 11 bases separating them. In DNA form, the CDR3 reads TGTGCCAGCAGTGAAAACTGGGGGAGTCAGCCCCAGCATTTT. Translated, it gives CASSENWGSQPQHF.

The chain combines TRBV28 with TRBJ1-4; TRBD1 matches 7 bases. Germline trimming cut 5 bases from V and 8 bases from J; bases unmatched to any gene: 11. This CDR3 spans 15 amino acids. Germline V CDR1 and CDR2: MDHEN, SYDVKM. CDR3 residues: CASSLILRQGEKLFF. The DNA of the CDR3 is TGTGCCAGCAGTCTTATCCTTCGACAGGGCGAAAAACTGTTTTTT.